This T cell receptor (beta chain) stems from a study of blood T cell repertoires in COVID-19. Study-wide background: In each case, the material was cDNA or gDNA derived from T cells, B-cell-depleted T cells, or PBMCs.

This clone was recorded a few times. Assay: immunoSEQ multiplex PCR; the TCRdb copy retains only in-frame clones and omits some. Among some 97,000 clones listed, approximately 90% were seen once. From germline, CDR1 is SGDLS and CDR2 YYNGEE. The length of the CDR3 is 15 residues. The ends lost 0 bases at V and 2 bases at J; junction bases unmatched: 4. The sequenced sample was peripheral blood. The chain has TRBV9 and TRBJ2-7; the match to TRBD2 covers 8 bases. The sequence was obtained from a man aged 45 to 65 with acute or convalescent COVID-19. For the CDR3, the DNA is TGTGCCAGCAGCGTAGGTGGGACTAGTGCCTACGAGCAGTACTTC. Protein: CASSVGGTSAYEQYF. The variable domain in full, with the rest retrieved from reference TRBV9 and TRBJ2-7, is DSGVTQTPKHLITATGQRVTLRCSPRSGDLSVYWYQQSLDQGLQFLIQYYNGEERAKGNILERFSAQQFPDLHSELNLSSLELGDSALYFCASSVGGTSAYEQYFGPGTRLTVT.